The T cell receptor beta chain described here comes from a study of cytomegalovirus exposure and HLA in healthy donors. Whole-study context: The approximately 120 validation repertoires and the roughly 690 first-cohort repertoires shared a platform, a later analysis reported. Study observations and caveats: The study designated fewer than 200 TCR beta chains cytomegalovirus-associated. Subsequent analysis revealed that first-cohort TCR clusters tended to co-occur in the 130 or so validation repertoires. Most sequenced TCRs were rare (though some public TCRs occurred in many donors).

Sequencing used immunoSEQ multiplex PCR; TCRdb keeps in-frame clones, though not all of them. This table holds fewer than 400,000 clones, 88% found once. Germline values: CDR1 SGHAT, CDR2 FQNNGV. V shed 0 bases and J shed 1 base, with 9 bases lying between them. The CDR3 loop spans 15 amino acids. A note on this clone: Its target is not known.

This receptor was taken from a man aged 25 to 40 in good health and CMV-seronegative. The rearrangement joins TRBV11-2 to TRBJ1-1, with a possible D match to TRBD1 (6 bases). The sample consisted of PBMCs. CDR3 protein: CASSLDRGWNTEAFF. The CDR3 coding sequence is TGTGCCAGCAGCTTAGACAGGGGTTGGAACACTGAAGCTTTCTTT.